The T cell receptor (beta chain) under discussion was sequenced for a study of siplizumab effects on memory and regulatory T cells. Study observations and caveats: The Treg-derived share of mappable alloreactive CD4+ clones averaged about 68% with siplizumab and approximately 28% in controls.

Method: immunoSEQ multiplex PCR; TCRdb's copy keeps in-frame clones and lacks some. The sample has 50,000 to 55,000 clones; nearly 95% are singletons. The CDR3 is 15 amino acids. Trimming shortened V by 3 bases and J by 1 base, and 10 bases separated the two germline ends. CDR1 is SGDLS and CDR2 is YYNGEE in the germline V gene. This clone was recorded only once. What it binds is not known. This TCR was sampled from a human donor in good health. Specimen: CD8+ T cells sorted from blood. The chain recombines TRBV9 with TRBJ2-2; D unclear. The CDR3 nucleotides are TGTGCCAGCAGCGGCACTACATTGAACACCGGGGAGCTGTTTTTT. Its protein is CASSGTTLNTGELFF.